These 17 T cell receptor beta chains share one sample of origin, sequenced in a study of control samples from healthy donors and cancer patients. Sequenced by immunoSEQ multiplex PCR; TCRdb stores in-frame clones only, minus some. The repertoire includes 150,000 or so clones, just under 95% of them detected once, and around 8.5% sits in the top ten. Sample: blood. All receptors derive from a woman aged 40 to 50 in good health.

The genes are TRBV7-8 and TRBJ2-1; no clear D. Germline-derived CDR1 and CDR2 are SGHVS and FQNEAQ. V was clipped by 2 bases and J by 5 bases, with 10 bases between them. The CDR3 sequence is 14 residues long. CDR3 DNA: TGTGCCAGCAGCTTATTCCCAGAAAACAATGAGCAGTTCTTC. Translation gives CASSLFPENNEQFF.

A single count supports this clone. V gene TRBV9 combines with J gene TRBJ2-3; 9 nucleotides line up with TRBD1. The CDR3 spans 15 residues. From germline, CDR1 is SGDLS and CDR2 YYNGEE. J lost 7 bases, V lost 4 bases, and 10 bases had no gene match. CDR3 DNA sequence: TGTGCCAGCAGCCCCCGGGACAGGGATCTCAATACGCAGTATTTT. Protein sequence: CASSPRDRDLNTQYF.

The CDR3 spells CASSYRQGPTDTQYF. The CDR3, as DNA: TGTGCCAGCAGCTACCGACAGGGACCCACAGATACGCAGTATTTT. J is TRBJ2-3 and V is TRBV3-1 (or the pseudogene TRBV3-2), with 7 positions matching TRBD1. Germline V gives CDR1 LGHDT, CDR2 YNNKEL (reference sequence). The CDR3 has 15 amino acids. J lost 2 bases, V lost 5 bases, and 7 bases had no gene match.

The chain combines TRBV27 with TRBJ1-1, with 9 bases that match TRBD1. V lost 6 bases to trimming and J lost 6 bases; unmatched junction nucleotides: 5. CDR3 size: 13 residues. Germline V lookup: CDR1 MNHEY, CDR2 SMNVEV (reference sequence). The chain's CDR3 is CASRDRGAAEAFF. The CDR3 DNA sequence: TGTGCCAGCAGGGACAGGGGAGCGGCTGAAGCTTTCTTT.

The V call is TRBV2, the J call TRBJ1-2; D might be TRBD1 (6 bases). V lost 3 bases, J lost 6 bases, and 14 bases lay in between. The CDR3 sequence is 14 residues long. CDR1 is SNHLY, CDR2 FYNNEI, per germline. This CDR3 is CASSEGAGRDGYTF. As DNA, the CDR3 is TGTGCCAGCAGTGAGGGGGCAGGGAGGGATGGCTACACCTTC.

J is TRBJ1-2 and V is TRBV5-4; D call uncertain. Germline CDR1 reads SGHNT; CDR2 reads YYREEE (reference sequence). V was cut by 4 bases and J by 4 bases, with 11 bases left in between. The CDR3 runs to 13 residues. CDR3 region: CASSLEGPYGYTF. DNA of the CDR3: TGTGCCAGCAGCCTGGAAGGGCCCTATGGCTACACCTTC.

V and J are TRBV6-5 and TRBJ1-1, with a weak D call TRBD1 (6 bases). The germline V and J ends were trimmed by 6 bases and 4 bases, with 15 bases remaining between them. Per the germline V gene, CDR1 is MNHEY and CDR2 is SVGAGI. CDR3 size: 14 residues. In DNA, the CDR3 is TGTGCCAGCAGCAGAGGGGGGCGGGGCACTGAAGCTTTCTTT. Its protein product is CASSRGGRGTEAFF.

V gene TRBV6-2 or TRBV6-3 combines with J gene TRBJ2-5; a weak D match, TRBD2 (5 bases). Looked up from germline, CDR1 is MNHEY and CDR2 is SVGEGT. V was trimmed by 6 bases and J by 4 bases, leaving 12 bases between them. The CDR3 is 13 amino acids. The DNA of the CDR3 is TGTGCCAGCAGCCCGATCGAGGGAGAGACCCAGTACTTC. Translated, it gives CASSPIEGETQYF.

The rearrangement uses TRBV2 and TRBJ2-2; either TRBD1 or TRBD2 may supply D (5 bases each). Germline V gene sequence: CDR1 SNHLY, CDR2 FYNNEI. The CDR3 contains 14 residues. The V end was cut by 6 bases, the J end by 1 base, with 9 bases between. DNA for the CDR3: TGTGCCAGCAGAGGGACGGTGAACACCGGGGAGCTGTTTTTT. Its protein product is CASRGTVNTGELFF.

The rearrangement uses TRBV5-5 and TRBJ1-6; possibly TRBD1 for D (5 bases). CDR1 and CDR2 from the germline V gene are SGHKS and YYEKEE (reference sequence). Trimming removed 4 bases from V and 8 bases from J, with 16 bases in between. CDR3 length equals 15 residues. The CDR3 coding sequence is TGTGCCAGCAGCGGGGACGTGCGAGTAGATTCACCCCTCCACTTT. This encodes CASSGDVRVDSPLHF.

The V call is TRBV7-2, the J call TRBJ1-2; D unresolved. Trimming cost V 1 base and J 1 base, with 7 bases left between them. This CDR3 comprises 14 residues. The V gene's germline CDR1 is SGHTA and CDR2 FQGNSA. The CDR3 DNA reads as TGTGCCAGCAGCTTAGAGGTCTTTAACTATGGCTACACCTTC. This gives the protein CASSLEVFNYGYTF. Combining the CDR3 with reference TRBV7-2 and TRBJ1-2 gives the whole variable domain GAGVSQSPSNKVTEKGKDVELRCDPISGHTALYWYRQSLGQGLEFLIYFQGNSAPDKSGLPSDRFSAERTGGSVSTLTIQRTQQEDSAVYLCASSLEVFNYGYTFGSGTRLTVV.

This clone appeared once. The rearrangement joins TRBV27 to TRBJ1-6; 8 nucleotides align to TRBD1. The CDR3 spans 15 residues. The V gene's germline CDR1 is MNHEY and CDR2 SMNVEV (reference sequence). The V segment lost 2 bases and the J segment 10 bases; nucleotides outside the gene matches: 7. Here the CDR3 DNA reads TGTGCCAGCAGTTTAGCGAGGACAGGGATGTCACCCCTCCACTTT. Translation: CASSLARTGMSPLHF.

The chain uses TRBV5-4 and TRBJ2-3; 10 bases match TRBD2. J was trimmed by 2 bases and V by 1 base; bases with no gene match: 7. Looked up from germline, CDR1 is SGHNT and CDR2 is YYREEE (reference sequence). The CDR3 consists of 17 residues. CDR3 DNA sequence: TGTGCCAGCAGCTTGCGGGCTAGCGGGGGCTTCACAGATACGCAGTATTTT. The encoded protein is CASSLRASGGFTDTQYF.

V and J are TRBV2 and TRBJ1-6, with D possibly being TRBD1 (5 bases). V was clipped by 4 bases and J by 5 bases, with 12 bases between them. Per germline, CDR1 SNHLY and CDR2 FYNNEI. The CDR3 covers 15 residues. For the CDR3, the DNA is TGTGCCAGCAGTGCCCGGGACCGCCATAATTCACCCCTCCACTTT. This sequence encodes CASSARDRHNSPLHF.

This clone was found once. V usage is TRBV19 and J usage is TRBJ2-2; 12 bases agree with TRBD2. The V segment lost 5 bases and the J segment 6 bases; nucleotides outside the gene matches: 7. The CDR3 sequence is 16 residues long. CDR1 is LNHDA and CDR2 is SQIVND in the germline V gene (reference sequence). CDR3 nucleotides: TGTGCCAGTAGTCTAGCGGGAGGGCCATCCGCCGGGGAGCTGTTTTTT. It codes for CASSLAGGPSAGELFF.

The chain couples TRBV29-1 to TRBJ1-3; 8 nucleotides align to TRBD1. CDR3 length equals 15 residues. The J segment lost 0 bases and the V segment lost 6 bases, leaving 7 bases of the junction unmatched. CDR1 and CDR2 (germline): SQVTM, ANQGSEA. CDR3 amino acids: CSVAGTGSSGNTIYF. CDR3 in DNA: TGCAGCGTGGCAGGGACAGGCTCCTCTGGAAACACCATATATTTT.

This clone was seen a single time. The rearrangement uses TRBV5-5 and TRBJ2-3; 7 bases match TRBD1. CDR1 and CDR2 from the germline V gene are SGHKS and YYEKEE (reference sequence). V dropped 5 bases and J dropped 0; count of bases not matched to a gene: 6. This CDR3 is built from 15 residues. CDR3 sequence reads: CASSRQGLSTDTQYF. As DNA, the CDR3 is TGTGCCAGCAGTCGACAGGGCCTCAGCACAGATACGCAGTATTTT.